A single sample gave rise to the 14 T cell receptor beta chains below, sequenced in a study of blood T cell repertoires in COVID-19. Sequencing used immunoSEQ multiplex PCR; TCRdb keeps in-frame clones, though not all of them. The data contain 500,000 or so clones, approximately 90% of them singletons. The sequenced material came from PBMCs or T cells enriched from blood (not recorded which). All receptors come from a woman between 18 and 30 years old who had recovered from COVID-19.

The CDR3 loop reads CASSQEESRGNHNSPLHF. The CDR3 coding sequence is TGCGCCAGCAGCCAAGAGGAATCCAGGGGGAATCATAATTCACCCCTCCACTTT. This chain joins TRBV4-1 and TRBJ1-6; 7 bases line up with TRBD1. Germline V gene sequence: CDR1 MGHRA, CDR2 YSYEKL. V dropped 0 bases and J dropped 5; count of bases not matched to a gene: 10. The CDR3 length is 18 residues.

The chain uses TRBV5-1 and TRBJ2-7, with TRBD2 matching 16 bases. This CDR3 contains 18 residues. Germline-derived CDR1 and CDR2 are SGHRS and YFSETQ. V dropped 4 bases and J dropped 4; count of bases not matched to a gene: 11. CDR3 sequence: CASSVSPGTSGGEYEQYF. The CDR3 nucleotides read TGCGCCAGCAGCGTATCACCGGGGACTAGCGGGGGGGAATACGAGCAGTACTTC.

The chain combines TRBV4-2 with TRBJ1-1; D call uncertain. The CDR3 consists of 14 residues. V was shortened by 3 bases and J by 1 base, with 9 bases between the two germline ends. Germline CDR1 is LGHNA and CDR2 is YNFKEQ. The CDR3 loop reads CASSHATENTEAFF. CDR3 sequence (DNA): TGTGCCAGCAGCCATGCTACAGAGAACACTGAAGCTTTCTTT.

CDR3 coding DNA: TGTGCCAGCAGCCTTGACAGAAATGAAAAACTGTTTTTT. Its protein is CASSLDRNEKLFF. The chain carries TRBV5-6 and TRBJ1-4; TRBD1 is a possible D gene (5 bases). Looked up from germline, CDR1 is SGHDT and CDR2 is YYEEEE. The CDR3 is 13 residues long. Trimming took off 4 bases at V and 5 bases at J, with 9 bases between the two ends. Filled out from reference TRBV5-6 and TRBJ1-4, the complete variable domain reads DAGVTQSPTHLIKTRGQQVTLRCSPKSGHDTVSWYQQALGQGPQFIFQYYEEEERQRGNFPDRFSGHQFPNYSSELNVNALLLGDSALYLCASSLDRNEKLFFGSGTQLSVL.

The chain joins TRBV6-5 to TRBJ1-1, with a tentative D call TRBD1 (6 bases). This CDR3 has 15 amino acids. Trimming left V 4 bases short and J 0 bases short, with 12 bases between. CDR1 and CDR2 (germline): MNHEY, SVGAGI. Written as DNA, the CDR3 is TGTGCCAGCAGTTCTTCAGGGGTTATGAACACTGAAGCTTTCTTT. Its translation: CASSSSGVMNTEAFF.

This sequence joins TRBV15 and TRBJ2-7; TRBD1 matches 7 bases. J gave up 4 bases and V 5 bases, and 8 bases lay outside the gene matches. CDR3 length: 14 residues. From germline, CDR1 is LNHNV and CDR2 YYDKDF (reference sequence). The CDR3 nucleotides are TGTGCCACCAGCGGTACAGGGGTATGGTACGAGCAGTACTTC. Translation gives CATSGTGVWYEQYF.

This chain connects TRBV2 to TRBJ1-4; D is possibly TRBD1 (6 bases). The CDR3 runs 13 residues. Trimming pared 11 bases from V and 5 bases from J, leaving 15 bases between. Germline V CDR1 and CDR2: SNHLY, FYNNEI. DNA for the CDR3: TGTGCCGGGGGGGACAACGACAATGAAAAACTGTTTTTT. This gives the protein CAGGDNDNEKLFF. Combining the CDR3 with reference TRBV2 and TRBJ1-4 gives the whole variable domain EPEVTQTPSHQVTQMGQEVILRCVPISNHLYFYWYRQILGQKVEFLVSFYNNEISEKSEIFDDQFSVERPDGSNFTLKIRSTKLEDSAMYFCAGGDNDNEKLFFGSGTQLSVL.

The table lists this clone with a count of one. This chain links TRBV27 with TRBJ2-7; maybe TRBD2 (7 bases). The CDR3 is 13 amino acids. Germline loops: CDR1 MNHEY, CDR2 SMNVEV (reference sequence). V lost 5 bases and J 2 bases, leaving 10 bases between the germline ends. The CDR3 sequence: CASSGGGAYEQYF. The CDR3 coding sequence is TGTGCCAGCAGTGGGGGGGGCGCCTACGAGCAGTACTTC.

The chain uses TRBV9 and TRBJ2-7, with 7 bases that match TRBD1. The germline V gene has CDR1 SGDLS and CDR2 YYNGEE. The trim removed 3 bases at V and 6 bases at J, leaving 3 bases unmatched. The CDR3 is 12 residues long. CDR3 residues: CASSAGTAEQYF. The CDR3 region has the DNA TGTGCCAGCAGCGCCGGGACAGCCGAGCAGTACTTC.

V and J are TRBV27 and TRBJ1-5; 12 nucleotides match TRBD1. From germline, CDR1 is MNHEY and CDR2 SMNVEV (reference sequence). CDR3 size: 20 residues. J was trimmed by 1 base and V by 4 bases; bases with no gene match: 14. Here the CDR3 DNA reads TGTGCCAGCAGTTCCCCCCTCCGGGACAGGGGGCGAATGAGCAATCAGCCCCAGCATTTT. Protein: CASSSPLRDRGRMSNQPQHF.

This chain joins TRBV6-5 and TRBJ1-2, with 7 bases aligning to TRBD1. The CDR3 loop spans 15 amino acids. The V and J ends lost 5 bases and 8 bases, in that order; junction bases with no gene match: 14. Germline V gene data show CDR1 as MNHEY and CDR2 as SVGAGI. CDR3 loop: CASSPDGSRGSGYTF. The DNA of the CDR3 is TGTGCCAGCAGTCCCGACGGTAGCAGGGGGTCGGGCTACACCTTC.

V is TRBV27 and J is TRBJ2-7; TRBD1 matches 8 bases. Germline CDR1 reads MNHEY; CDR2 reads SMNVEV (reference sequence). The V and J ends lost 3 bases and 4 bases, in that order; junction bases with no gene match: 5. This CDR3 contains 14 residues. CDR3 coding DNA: TGTGCCAGCAGTTTGTACGGACAGGGTTACGAGCAGTACTTC. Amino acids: CASSLYGQGYEQYF.

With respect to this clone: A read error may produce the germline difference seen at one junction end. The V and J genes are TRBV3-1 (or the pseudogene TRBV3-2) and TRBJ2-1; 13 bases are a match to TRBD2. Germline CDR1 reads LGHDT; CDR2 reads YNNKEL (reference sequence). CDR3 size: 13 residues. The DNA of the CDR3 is TGTGCCAGCAGCCCCACTAGCGGGGGGGCTTCTGTCTTC. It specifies CASSPTSGGASVF.

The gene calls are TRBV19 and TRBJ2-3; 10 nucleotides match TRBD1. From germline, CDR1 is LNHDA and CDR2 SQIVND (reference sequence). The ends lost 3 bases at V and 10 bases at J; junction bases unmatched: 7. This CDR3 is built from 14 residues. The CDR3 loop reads CASSIPGTGVAQYF. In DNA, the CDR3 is TGTGCCAGTAGTATCCCCGGGACAGGGGTGGCGCAGTATTTT. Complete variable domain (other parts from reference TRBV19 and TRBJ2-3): DGGITQSPKYLFRKEGQNVTLSCEQNLNHDAMYWYRQDPGQGLRLIYYSQIVNDFQKGDIAEGYSVSREKKESFPLTVTSAQKNPTAFYLCASSIPGTGVAQYFGPGTRLTVL.